This TCR beta chain was documented in a study of cytomegalovirus exposure and HLA in healthy donors. 60 Vbeta and 13 Jbeta primers were used in PCR. The data were produced by immunoSEQ multiplex PCR, yet TCRdb's version contains in-frame clones alone and is incomplete. The table records nearly 110,000 clones, approximately 76% of them present only once. Study-wide points: Researchers catalogued approximately 170 TCR beta chains as cytomegalovirus-associated.

There are 17 residues in the CDR3. V was trimmed by 7 bases and J by 9 bases, leaving 30 bases between them. The germline gives CDR1 SGHVS, CDR2 FQNEAQ. Points on this clone: Its specificity is unknown.

The V gene is TRBV7-8, the J gene TRBJ2-5, with a possible D match to TRBD2 (7 bases). This clonotype was sampled from a man aged 18 to 35 in good health and CMV-seronegative. The sequencing input was PBMCs. DNA of the CDR3: TGTGCCAGCACCCCAGGGGTAGCGGGCGGCCCTCAATGGGCCCAGTACTTC. It translates to CASTPGVAGGPQWAQYF.